This TCR beta chain is drawn from a study of CD8 T cells in ankylosing spondylitis. Study-level points and caveats: In the blood and synovial fluid of reactive arthritis, some motif variants had been previously reported.

The V segment lost 3 bases and the J segment 5 bases; nucleotides outside the gene matches: 10. The CDR3 has 16 residues. CDR1 and CDR2 (germline): SGHDT, YYEEEE. One entry per CDR3 protein results from TCRdb running MiXCR on the 5' RACE reads. In the table there are about 220,000 distinct CDR3 sequences, roughly 24% of which are singletons. With respect to this clonotype: What it binds is not known.

V gene TRBV5-6 combines with J gene TRBJ2-5; 10 bases align to TRBD1. Sample: blood, either unsorted or a sorted T cell fraction (not recorded which). This clonotype originated in a male donor with ankylosing spondylitis or in good health (not recorded which). The CDR3 region has the DNA TGTGCCAGCAGCTATAAGGGACAGGGGATGAGGGAGACCCAGTACTTC. Residues: CASSYKGQGMRETQYF.